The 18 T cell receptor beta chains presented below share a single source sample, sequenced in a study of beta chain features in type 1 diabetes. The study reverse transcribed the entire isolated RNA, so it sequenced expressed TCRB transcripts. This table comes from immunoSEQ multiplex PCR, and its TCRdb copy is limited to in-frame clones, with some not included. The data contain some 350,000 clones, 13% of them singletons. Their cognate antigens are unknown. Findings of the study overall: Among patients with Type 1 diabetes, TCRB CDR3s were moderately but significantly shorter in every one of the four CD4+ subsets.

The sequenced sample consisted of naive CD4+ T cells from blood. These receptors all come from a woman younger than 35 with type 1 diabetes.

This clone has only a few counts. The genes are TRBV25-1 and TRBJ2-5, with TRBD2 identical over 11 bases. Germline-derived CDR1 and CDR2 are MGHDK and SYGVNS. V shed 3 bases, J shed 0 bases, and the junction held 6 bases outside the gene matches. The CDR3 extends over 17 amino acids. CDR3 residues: CASSDLRLAGHQETQYF. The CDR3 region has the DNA TGTGCCAGCAGTGATCTAAGACTAGCGGGGCACCAAGAGACCCAGTACTTC.

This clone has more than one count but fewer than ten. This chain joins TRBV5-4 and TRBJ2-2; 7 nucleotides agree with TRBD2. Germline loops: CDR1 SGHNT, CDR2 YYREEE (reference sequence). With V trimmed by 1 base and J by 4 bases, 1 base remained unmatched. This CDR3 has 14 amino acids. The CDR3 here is CASSLWGGTGELFF. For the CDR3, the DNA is TGTGCCAGCAGCTTGTGGGGGGGCACCGGGGAGCTGTTTTTT.

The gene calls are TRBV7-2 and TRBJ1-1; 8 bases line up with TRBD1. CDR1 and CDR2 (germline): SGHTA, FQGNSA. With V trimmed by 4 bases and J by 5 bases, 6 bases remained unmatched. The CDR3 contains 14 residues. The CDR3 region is CASSSRQGTTEAFF. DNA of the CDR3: TGTGCCAGCAGCTCCCGACAGGGGACAACTGAAGCTTTCTTT.

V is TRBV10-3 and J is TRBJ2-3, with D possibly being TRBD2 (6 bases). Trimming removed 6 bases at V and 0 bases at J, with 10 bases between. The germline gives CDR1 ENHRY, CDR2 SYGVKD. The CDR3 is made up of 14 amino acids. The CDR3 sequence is CAISGDSSTDTQYF. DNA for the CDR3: TGTGCCATCAGCGGGGACTCGAGCACAGATACGCAGTATTTT.

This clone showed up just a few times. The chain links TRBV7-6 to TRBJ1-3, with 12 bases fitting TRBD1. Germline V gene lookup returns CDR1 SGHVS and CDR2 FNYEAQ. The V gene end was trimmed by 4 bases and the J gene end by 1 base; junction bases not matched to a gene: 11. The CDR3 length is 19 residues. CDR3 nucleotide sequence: TGTGCCAGCAGCTACTCCGGGACAGGGGGCGATGGTTCTGGAAACACCATATATTTT. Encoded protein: CASSYSGTGGDGSGNTIYF.

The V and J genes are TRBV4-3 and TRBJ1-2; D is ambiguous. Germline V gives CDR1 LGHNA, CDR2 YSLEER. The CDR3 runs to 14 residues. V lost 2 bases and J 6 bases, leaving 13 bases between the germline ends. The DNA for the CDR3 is TGCGCCAGCAGCCAACGATCGGCGGCCCATGGCTACACCTTC. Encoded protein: CASSQRSAAHGYTF.

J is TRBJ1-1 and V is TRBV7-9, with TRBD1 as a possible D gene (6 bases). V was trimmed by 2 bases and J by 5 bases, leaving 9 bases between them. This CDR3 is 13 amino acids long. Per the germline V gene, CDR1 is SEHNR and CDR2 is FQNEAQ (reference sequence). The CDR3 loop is CASSLTQGTEAFF. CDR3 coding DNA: TGTGCCAGCAGCTTAACACAGGGTACTGAAGCTTTCTTT. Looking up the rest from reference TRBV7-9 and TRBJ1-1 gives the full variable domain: DTGVSQNPRHKITKRGQNVTFRCDPISEHNRLYWYRQTLGQGPEFLTYFQNEAQLEKSRLLSDRFSAERPKGSFSTLEIQRTEQGDSAMYLCASSLTQGTEAFFGQGTRLTVV.

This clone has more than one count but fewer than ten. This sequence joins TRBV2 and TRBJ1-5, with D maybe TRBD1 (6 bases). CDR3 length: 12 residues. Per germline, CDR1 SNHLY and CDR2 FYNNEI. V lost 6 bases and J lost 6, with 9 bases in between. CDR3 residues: CASSRQAQPQHF. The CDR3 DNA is TGTGCCAGCAGCAGACAGGCTCAGCCCCAGCATTTT. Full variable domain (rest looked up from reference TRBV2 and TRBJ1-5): EPEVTQTPSHQVTQMGQEVILRCVPISNHLYFYWYRQILGQKVEFLVSFYNNEISEKSEIFDDQFSVERPDGSNFTLKIRSTKLEDSAMYFCASSRQAQPQHFGDGTRLSIL.

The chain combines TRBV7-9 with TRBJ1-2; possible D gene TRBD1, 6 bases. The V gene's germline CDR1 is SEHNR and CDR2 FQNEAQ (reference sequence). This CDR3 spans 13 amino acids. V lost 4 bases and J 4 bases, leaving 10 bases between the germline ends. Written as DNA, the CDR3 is TGTGCCAGCAGCTCACAGGGCGTCTATGGCTACACCTTC. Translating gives CASSSQGVYGYTF.

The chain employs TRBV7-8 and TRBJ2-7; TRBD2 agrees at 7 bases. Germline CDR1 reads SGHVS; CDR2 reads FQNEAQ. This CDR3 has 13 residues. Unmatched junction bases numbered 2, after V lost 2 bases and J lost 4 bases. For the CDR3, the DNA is TGTGCCAGCAGCTTACGACTAGCTTACGAGCAGTACGTC. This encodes CASSLRLAYEQYV.

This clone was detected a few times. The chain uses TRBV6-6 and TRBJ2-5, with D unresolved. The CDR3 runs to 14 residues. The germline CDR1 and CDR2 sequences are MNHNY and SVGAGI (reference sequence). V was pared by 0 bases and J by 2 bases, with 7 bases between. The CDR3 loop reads CASSYSIYQETQYF. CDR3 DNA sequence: TGTGCCAGCAGTTACTCGATCTATCAAGAGACCCAGTACTTC.

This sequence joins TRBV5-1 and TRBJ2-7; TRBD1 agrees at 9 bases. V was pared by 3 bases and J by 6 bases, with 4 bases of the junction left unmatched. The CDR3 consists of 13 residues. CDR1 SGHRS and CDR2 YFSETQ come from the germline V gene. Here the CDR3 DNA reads TGCGCCAGCAGCTCGGACAGGGGACGCGAGCAGTACTTC. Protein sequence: CASSSDRGREQYF.

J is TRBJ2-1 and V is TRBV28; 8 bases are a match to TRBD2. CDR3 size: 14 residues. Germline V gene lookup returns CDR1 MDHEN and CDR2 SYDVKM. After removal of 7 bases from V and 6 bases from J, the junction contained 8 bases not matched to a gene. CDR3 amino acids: CASTPGGPINEQFF. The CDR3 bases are TGTGCCAGCACCCCGGGAGGGCCTATCAATGAGCAGTTCTTC.

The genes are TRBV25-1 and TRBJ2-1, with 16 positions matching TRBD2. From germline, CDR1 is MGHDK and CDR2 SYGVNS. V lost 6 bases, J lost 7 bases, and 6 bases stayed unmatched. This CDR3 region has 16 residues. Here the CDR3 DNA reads TGTGCCAGCAGAGACCCGGGACTAGCGGGAGGGAATGAGCAGTTCTTC. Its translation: CASRDPGLAGGNEQFF.

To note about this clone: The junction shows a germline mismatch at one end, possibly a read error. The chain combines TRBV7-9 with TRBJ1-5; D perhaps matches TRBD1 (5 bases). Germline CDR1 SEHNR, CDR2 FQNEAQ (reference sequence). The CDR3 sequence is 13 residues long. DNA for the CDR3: TGTGCCAGCAGCCCAACCCAGGAGGGGATAATGGATTTT. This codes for CASSPTQEGIMDF.

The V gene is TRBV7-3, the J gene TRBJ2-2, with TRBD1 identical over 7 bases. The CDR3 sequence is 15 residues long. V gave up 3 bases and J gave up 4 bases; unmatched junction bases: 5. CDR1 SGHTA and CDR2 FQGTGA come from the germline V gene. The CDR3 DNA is TGTGCCAGCAGCTTCGTTACAGGGGCCACCGGGGAGCTGTTTTTT. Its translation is CASSFVTGATGELFF.

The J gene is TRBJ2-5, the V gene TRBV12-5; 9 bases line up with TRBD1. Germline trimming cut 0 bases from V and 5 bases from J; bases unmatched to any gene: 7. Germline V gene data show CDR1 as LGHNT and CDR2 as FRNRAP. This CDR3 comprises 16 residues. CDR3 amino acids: CASGLVYRGRGETQYF. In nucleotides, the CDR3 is TGTGCTAGTGGTTTGGTGTACAGGGGGCGCGGGGAGACCCAGTACTTC.

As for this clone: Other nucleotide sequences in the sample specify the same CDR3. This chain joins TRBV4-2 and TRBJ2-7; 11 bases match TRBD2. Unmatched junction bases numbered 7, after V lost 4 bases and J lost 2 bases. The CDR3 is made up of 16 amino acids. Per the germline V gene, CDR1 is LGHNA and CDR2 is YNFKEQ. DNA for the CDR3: TGTGCCAGCAGCCCGTCCGGGACTAGCGGCCCCTACGAGCAGTACTTC. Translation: CASSPSGTSGPYEQYF.